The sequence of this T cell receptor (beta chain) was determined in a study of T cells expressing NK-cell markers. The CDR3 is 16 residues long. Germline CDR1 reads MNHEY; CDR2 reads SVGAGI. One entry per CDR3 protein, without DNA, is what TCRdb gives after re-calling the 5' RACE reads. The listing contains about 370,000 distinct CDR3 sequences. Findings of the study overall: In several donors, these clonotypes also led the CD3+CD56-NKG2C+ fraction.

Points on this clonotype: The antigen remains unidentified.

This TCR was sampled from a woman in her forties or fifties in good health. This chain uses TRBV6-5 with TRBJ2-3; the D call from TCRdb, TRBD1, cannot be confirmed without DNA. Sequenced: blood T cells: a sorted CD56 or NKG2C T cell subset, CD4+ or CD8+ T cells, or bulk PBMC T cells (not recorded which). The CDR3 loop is CASSYSRGVSTDTQYF.